This T cell receptor beta chain appears in the sequencing data of a study of tumor-infiltrating lymphocytes in glioblastoma multiforme. The germline gives CDR1 DFQATT, CDR2 SNEGSKA (reference sequence). The CDR3 loop spans 14 amino acids. As concerns this clonotype: The junction shows a germline mismatch at one end, possibly a read error.

TCR beta libraries were built from RNA through three nested multiplex PCR rounds using modified ARM-PCR. A single record per CDR3 protein comes from TCRdb applying MiXCR to the multiplex PCR reads. The sample holds about 8,400 distinct CDR3 sequences, 65% to 75% seen once. Specimen: brain tumor tissue. The TCR originated in a male donor with glioblastoma. The rearrangement joins TRBV20-1 to TRBJ2-2; no clear D. CDR3 nucleotide sequence: TGCAGTGCCAGAGACATAGCTAACACCGGGGAGCTGTTTTTT. The encoded protein is CSARDIANTGELFF.